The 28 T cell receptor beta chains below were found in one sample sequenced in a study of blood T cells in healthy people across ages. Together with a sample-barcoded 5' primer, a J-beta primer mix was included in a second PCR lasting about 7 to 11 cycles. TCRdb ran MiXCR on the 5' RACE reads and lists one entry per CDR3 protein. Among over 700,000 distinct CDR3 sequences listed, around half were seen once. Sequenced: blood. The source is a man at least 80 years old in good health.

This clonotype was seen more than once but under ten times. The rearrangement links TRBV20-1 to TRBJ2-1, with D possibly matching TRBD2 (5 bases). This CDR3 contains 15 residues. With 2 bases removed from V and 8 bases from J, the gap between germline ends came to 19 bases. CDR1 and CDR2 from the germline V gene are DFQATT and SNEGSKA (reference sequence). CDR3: CSARSMTRANYEQFF. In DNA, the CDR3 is TGCAGTGCTAGATCCATGACGAGGGCCAATTATGAGCAGTTCTTC.

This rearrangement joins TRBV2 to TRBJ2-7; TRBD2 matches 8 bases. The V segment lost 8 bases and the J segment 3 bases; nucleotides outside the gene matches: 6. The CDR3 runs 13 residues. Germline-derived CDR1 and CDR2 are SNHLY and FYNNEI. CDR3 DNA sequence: TGTGCCAGCCAAGTAGCGGGGAACTACGAGCAGTACTTC. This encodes CASQVAGNYEQYF.

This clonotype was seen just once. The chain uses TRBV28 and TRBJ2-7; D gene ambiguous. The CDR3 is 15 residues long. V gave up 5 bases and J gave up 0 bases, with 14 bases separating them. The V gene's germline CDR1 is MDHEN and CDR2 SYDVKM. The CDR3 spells CASSTPSDNSYEQYF. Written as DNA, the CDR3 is TGTGCCAGCAGTACGCCTTCCGACAACTCCTACGAGCAGTACTTC.

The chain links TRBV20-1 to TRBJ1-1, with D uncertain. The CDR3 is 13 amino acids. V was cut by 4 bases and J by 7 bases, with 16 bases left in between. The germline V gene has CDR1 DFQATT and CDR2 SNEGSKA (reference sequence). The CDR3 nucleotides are TGCAGTGCTATGGGCAGCTTGAACGGTGAAGCTTTCTTT. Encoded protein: CSAMGSLNGEAFF.

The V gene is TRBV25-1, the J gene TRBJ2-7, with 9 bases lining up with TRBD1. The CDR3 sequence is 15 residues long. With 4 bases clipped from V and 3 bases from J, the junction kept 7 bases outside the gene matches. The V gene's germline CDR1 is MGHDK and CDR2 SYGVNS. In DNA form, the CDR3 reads TGTGCCAGCAGTGGTACCGGGGACAGGGACTACGAGCAGTACTTC. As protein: CASSGTGDRDYEQYF.

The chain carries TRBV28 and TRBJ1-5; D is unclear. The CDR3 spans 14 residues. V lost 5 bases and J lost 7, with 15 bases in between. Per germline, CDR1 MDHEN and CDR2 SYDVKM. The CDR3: CASSLREGRQPQHF. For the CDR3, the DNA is TGTGCCAGCAGTCTCCGGGAAGGCAGACAGCCCCAGCATTTT.

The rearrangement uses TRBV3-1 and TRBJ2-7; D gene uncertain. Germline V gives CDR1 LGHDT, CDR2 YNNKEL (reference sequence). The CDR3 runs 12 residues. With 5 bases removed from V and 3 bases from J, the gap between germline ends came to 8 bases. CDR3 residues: CASSDVHYEQYF. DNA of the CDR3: TGTGCCAGCAGCGACGTACACTACGAGCAGTACTTC.

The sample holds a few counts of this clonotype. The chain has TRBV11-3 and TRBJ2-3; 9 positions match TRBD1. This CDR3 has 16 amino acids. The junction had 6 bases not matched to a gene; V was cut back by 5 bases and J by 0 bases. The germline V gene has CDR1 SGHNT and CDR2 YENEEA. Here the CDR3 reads CASSTRQGESTDTQYF. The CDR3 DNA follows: TGTGCCAGCAGCACCCGACAGGGGGAGAGCACAGATACGCAGTATTTT.

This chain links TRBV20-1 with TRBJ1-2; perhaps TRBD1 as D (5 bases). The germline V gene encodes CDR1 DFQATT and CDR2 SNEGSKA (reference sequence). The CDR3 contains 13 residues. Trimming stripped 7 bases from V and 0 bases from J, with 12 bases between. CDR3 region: CSGRAAANYGYTF. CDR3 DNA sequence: TGCAGTGGCAGGGCAGCCGCTAACTATGGCTACACCTTC.

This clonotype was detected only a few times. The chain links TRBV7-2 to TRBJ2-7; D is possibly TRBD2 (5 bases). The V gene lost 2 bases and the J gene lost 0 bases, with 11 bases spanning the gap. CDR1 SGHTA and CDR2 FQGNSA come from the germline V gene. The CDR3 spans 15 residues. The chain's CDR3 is CASSLIPGSSYEQYF. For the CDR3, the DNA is TGTGCCAGCAGCTTAATCCCGGGGAGCTCCTACGAGCAGTACTTC.

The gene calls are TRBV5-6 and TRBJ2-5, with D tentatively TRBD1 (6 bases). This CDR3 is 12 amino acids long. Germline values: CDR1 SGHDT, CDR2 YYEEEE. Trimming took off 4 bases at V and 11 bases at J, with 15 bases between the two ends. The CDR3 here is CASSAGTREQYF. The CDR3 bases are TGTGCCAGCAGCGCCGGGACAAGGGAGCAGTACTTC.

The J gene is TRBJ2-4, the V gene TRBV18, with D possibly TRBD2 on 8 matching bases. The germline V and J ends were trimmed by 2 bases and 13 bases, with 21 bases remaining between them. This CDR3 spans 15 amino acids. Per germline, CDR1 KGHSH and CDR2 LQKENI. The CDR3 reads CASSPNRGDGGEQYF. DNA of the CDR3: TGTGCCAGCTCACCAAACAGGGGCGACGGGGGGGAGCAGTACTTC.

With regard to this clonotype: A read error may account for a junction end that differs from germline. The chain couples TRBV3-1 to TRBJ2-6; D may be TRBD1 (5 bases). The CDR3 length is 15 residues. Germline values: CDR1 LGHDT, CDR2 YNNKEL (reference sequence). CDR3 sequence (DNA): TGTGCCAGCAGCCACATCCGGGCTGGGGCCACCGTCCTGACTTTC. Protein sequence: CASSHIRAGATVLTF. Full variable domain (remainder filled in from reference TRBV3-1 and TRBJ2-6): DTAVSQTPKYLVTQMGNDKSIKCEQNLGHDTMYWYKQDSKKFLKIMFSYNNKELIINETVPNRFSPKSPDKAHLNLHINSLELGDSAVYFCASSHIRAGATVLTFGAGSRLTVL.

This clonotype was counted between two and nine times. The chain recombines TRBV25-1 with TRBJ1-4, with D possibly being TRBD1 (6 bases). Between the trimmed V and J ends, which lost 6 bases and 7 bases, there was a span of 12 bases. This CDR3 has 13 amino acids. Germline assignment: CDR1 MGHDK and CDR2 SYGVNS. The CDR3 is CASSRDNGEKLFF. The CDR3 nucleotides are TGTGCCAGCAGCAGGGACAATGGTGAAAAACTGTTTTTT.

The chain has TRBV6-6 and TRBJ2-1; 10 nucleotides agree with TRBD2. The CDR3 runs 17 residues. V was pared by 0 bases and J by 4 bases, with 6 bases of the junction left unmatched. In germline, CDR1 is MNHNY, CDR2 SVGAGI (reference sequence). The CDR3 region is CASSYSTGLASYNEQFF. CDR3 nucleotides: TGTGCCAGCAGTTACTCTACGGGACTAGCGTCTTACAATGAGCAGTTCTTC.

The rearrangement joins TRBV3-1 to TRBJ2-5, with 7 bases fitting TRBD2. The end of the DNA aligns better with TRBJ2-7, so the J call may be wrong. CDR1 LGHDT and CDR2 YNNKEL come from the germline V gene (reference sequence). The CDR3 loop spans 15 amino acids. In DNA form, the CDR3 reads TGTGCCAGCAGCCCAAATACTGGGACTAAAGACGAGCAGTACTTC. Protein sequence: CASSPNTGTKDEQYF.

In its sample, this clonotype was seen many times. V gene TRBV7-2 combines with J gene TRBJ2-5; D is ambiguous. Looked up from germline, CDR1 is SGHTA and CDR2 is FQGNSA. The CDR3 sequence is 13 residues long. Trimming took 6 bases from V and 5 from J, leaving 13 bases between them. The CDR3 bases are TGTGCCAGCAGTCTTGACCACTCCGAGACCCAGTACTTC. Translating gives CASSLDHSETQYF.

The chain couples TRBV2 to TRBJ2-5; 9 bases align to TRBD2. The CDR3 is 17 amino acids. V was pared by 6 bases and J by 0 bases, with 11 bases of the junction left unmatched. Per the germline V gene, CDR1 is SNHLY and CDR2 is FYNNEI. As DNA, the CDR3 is TGTGCCAGCAGCGGTCCTCGACTAGCGGAGTACCAAGAGACCCAGTACTTC. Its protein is CASSGPRLAEYQETQYF.

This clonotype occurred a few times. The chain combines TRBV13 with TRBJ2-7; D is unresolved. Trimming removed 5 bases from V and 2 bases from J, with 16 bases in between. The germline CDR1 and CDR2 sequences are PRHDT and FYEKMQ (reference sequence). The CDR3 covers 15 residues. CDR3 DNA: TGTGCCAGCAGCCGAAGGTGGGGAAGGACCTACGAGCAGTACTTC. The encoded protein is CASSRRWGRTYEQYF. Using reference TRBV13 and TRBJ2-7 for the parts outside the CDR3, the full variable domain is AAGVIQSPRHLIKEKRETATLKCYPIPRHDTVYWYQQGPGQDPQFLISFYEKMQSDKGSIPDRFSAQQFSDYHSELNMSSLELGDSALYFCASSRRWGRTYEQYFGPGTRLTVT.

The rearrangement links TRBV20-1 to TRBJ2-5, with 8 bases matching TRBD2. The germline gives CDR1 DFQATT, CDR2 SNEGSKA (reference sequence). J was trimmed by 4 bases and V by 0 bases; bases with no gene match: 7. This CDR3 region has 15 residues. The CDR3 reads CSAREGREGRETQYF. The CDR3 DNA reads TGCAGTGCTAGAGAAGGACGGGAGGGAAGAGAGACCCAGTACTTC.

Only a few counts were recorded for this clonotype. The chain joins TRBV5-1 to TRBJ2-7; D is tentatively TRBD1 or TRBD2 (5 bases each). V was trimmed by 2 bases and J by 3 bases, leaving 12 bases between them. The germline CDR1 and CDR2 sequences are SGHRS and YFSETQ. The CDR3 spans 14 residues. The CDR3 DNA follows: TGCGCCAGCAGCTTACGGGACGCGGTCTACGAGCAGTACTTC. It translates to CASSLRDAVYEQYF. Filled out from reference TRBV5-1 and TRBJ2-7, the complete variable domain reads KAGVTQTPRYLIKTRGQQVTLSCSPISGHRSVSWYQQTPGQGLQFLFEYFSETQRNKGNFPGRFSGRQFSNSRSEMNVSTLELGDSALYLCASSLRDAVYEQYFGPGTRLTVT.

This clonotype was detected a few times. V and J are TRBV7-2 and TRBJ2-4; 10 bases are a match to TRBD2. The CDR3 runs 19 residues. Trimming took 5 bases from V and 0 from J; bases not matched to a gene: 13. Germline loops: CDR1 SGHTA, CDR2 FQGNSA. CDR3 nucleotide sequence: TGTGCCAGCAGCCTAGAGTCACTAGCGGGACTCATAGCCAAAAACATTCAGTACTTC. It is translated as CASSLESLAGLIAKNIQYF.

This CDR3 reads CASSSGGPSYEQYF. In DNA form, the CDR3 reads TGTGCCAGCAGCTCAGGGGGACCCTCCTACGAGCAGTACTTC. This rearrangement joins TRBV11-1 to TRBJ2-7; 7 bases align to TRBD1. CDR3 length: 14 amino acids. The V gene end was trimmed by 4 bases and the J gene end by 0 bases; junction bases not matched to a gene: 3. Per germline, CDR1 SGHAT and CDR2 FQDESV (reference sequence). The full variable domain, in which reference TRBV11-1 and TRBJ2-7 provide the parts outside the CDR3, is EAEVAQSPRYKITEKSQAVAFWCDPISGHATLYWYRQILGQGPELLVQFQDESVVDDSQLPKDRFSAERLKGVDSTLKIQPAELGDSAMYLCASSSGGPSYEQYFGPGTRLTVT.

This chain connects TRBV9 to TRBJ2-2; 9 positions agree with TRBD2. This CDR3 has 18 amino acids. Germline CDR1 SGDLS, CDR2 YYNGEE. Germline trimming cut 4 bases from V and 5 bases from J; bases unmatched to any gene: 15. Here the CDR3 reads CASSKRLAGAPGTGELFF. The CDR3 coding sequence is TGTGCCAGCAGCAAGAGGTTAGCGGGAGCCCCTGGGACCGGGGAGCTGTTTTTT.

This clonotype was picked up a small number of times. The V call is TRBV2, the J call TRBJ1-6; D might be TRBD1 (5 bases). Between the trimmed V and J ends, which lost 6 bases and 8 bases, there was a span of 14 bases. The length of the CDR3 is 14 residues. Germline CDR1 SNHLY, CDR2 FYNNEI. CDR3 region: CASRPRDGDSPLHF. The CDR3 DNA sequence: TGTGCCAGCAGGCCCCGGGACGGTGATTCACCCCTCCACTTT.

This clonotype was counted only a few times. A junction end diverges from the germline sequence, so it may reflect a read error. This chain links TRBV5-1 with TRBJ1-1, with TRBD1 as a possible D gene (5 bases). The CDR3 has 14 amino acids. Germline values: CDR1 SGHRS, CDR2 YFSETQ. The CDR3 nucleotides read TGTGCCAGCAGCTTGGTAGGGGCTGGCACTGAAGCTTTCTTT. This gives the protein CASSLVGAGTEAFF.

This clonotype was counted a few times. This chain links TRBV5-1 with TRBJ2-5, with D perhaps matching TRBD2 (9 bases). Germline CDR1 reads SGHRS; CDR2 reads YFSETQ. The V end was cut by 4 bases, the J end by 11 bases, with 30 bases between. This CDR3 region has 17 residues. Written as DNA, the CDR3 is TGCGCCAGCAGCCAAGGAAGTTTGTTGCTAGCGGGACAGGAGCAGTACTTC. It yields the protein CASSQGSLLLAGQEQYF.

The DNA of the CDR3 is TGTGCCAGCAGTTACCTACGGAAACCCTACGAGCAGTACTTC. The encoded protein is CASSYLRKPYEQYF. This chain uses TRBV6-2 or TRBV6-3 with TRBJ2-7; no clear D. Trimming pared 2 bases from V and 2 bases from J, leaving 10 bases between. Germline values: CDR1 MNHEY, CDR2 SVGEGT. The CDR3 is made up of 14 amino acids.